What follows is one T cell receptor (beta chain) and its context. The same CDR3 is also encoded by other DNA sequences in this sample. This record belongs to a study of blood T cell repertoires in COVID-19. For the study at large: The samples span acute and convalescent COVID-19 from the United States, Italy and Spain.

In the original analysis: Nucleated cell number was recorded as an estimate derived from reference gene primer amplification. Assay: immunoSEQ multiplex PCR; the TCRdb copy retains only in-frame clones and omits some. Clonal size and the V and J genes are those of that table, whereas D and trimming came from the DNA. Altogether about 350,000 clones are present, around 87% being singletons, with the ten largest covering under 5.5%. CDR1 and CDR2 from the germline V gene are SNHLY and FYNNEI. The CDR3 extends over 14 amino acids. Germline trimming cut 5 bases from V and 2 bases from J; bases unmatched to any gene: 4. All enrollees were about 18 to 90 years old and from fewer than 30 US areas. Recovery among Cohort 3 donors was established by two negative PCRs, clearance, or symptom resolution.

The source material was PBMCs or T cells enriched from blood (not recorded which). V usage is TRBV2 and J usage is TRBJ2-7; 9 nucleotides agree with TRBD1. The sequence derives from a woman in her twenties or thirties who had recovered from COVID-19. The DNA of the CDR3 is TGTGCCAGCAGTCCGGGACAGGGAGCCTACGAGCAGTACTTC. Amino acids: CASSPGQGAYEQYF.